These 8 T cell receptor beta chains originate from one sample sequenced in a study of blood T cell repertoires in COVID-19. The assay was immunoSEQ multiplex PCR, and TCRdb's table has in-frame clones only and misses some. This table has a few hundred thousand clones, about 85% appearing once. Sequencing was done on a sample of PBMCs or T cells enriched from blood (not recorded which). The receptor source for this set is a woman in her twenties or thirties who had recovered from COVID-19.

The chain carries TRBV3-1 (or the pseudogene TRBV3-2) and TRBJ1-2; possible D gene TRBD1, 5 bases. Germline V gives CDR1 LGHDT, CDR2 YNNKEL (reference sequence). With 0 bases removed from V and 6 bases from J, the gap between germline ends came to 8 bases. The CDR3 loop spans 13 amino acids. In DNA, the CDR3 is TGTGCCAGCAGCCAAGAGGCAGGGAATGGCTACACCTTC. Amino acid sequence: CASSQEAGNGYTF.

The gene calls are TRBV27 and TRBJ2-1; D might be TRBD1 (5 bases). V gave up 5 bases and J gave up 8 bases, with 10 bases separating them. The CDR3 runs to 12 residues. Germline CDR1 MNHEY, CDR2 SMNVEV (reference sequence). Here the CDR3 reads CASSPQGDEQFF. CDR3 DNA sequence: TGTGCCAGCAGTCCCCAGGGTGATGAGCAGTTCTTC.

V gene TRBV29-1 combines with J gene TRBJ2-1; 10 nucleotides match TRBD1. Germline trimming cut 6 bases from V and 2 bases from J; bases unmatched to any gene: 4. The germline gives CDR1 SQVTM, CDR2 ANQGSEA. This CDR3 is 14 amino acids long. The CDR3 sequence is CSVLGQGTYNEQFF. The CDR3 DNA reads TGCAGCGTCCTGGGACAGGGGACCTACAATGAGCAGTTCTTC.

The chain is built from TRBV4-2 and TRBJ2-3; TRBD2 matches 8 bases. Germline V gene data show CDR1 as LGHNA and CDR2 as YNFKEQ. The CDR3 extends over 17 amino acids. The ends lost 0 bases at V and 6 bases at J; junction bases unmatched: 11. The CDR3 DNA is TGTGCCAGCAGCCAAGATAGGGCGGGGGGACTCCGGGATACGCAGTATTTT. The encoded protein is CASSQDRAGGLRDTQYF.

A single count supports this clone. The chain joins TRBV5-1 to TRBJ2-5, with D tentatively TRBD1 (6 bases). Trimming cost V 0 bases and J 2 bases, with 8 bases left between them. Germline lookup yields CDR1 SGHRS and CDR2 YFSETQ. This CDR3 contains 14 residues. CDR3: CASSLGTVQETQYF. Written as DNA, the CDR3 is TGCGCCAGCAGCTTGGGGACAGTACAAGAGACCCAGTACTTC.

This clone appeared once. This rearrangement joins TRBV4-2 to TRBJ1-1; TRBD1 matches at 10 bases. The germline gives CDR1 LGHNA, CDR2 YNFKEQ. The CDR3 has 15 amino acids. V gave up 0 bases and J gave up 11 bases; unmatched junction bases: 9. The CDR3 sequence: CASSQDRDRGGWAFF. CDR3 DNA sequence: TGTGCCAGCAGCCAAGATCGGGACAGGGGTGGATGGGCTTTCTTT.

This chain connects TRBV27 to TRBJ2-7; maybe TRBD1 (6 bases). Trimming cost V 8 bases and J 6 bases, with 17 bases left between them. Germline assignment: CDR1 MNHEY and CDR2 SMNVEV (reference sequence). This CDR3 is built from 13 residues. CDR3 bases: TGTGCCAGCTTGAAACAGGGTTCCAGCGAGCAGTACTTC. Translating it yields CASLKQGSSEQYF.

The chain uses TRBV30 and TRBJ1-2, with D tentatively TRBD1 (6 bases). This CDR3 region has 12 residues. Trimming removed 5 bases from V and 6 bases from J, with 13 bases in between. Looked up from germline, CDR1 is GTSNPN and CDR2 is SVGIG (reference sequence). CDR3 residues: CAWAGVLDGYTF. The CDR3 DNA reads TGTGCCTGGGCAGGGGTTTTGGATGGCTACACCTTC.